This entry is about one T cell receptor beta chain. What it binds is unknown. The CDR3 has 14 residues. Germline CDR1 is ENHRY and CDR2 is SYGVKD. Trimming took off 5 bases at V and 1 base at J, with 11 bases between the two ends. These data come from a study of T cell repertoires in cytomegalovirus infection. Background on the study: Carrying CMV and the relevant HLA type showed in public TCR beta signatures. Findings and limits, study-wide: HLA-C-restricted CMV-specific TCR beta clonotypes were dominant in the ex vivo response. Carriage of CMV together with the relevant HLA was identifiable through cumulative public TCR beta family frequency.

TCRdb processed the reads anew with MiXCR; each CDR3 protein has one entry. The data contain about 180,000 distinct CDR3 sequences, under 15% of them singletons. The TCR was taken from a human donor in good health (CMV status not recorded). Some clones in this sample may be carry-over from other donors' samples. Sequenced sample: PBMCs. The genes are TRBV10-3 and TRBJ2-5; D perhaps matches TRBD1 (5 bases). The CDR3 nucleotides read TGTGCCATCAGTTCGACAGTTGGCCAAGAGACCCAGTACTTC. It yields the protein CAISSTVGQETQYF.